This TCR beta chain was recovered during a study of technical replicates of blood from several donors. Method: immunoSEQ multiplex PCR; TCRdb's copy keeps in-frame clones and lacks some. This sample yields fewer than 95,000 clones, of which 85% to 95% are seen a single time; 0.2% to 0.3% belongs to the top ten. Unmatched junction bases numbered 7, after V lost 6 bases and J lost 0 bases. CDR1 is MDHEN, CDR2 SYDVKM, per germline. CDR3 length: 15 residues. This chain joins TRBV28 and TRBJ2-7; 8 bases map to TRBD2. The material sequenced was T cells isolated from PBMCs. The sequence derives from a human donor in good health. The CDR3 DNA sequence: TGTGCCAGCAGGCCGGGGGGGGCCGACTCCTACGAGCAGTACTTC. Protein sequence: CASRPGGADSYEQYF. Based on the CDR3 plus reference TRBV28 and TRBJ2-7, the full variable domain is DVKVTQSSRYLVKRTGEKVFLECVQDMDHENMFWYRQDPGLGLRLIYFSYDVKMKEKGDIPEGYSVSREKKERFSLILESASTNQTSMYLCASRPGGADSYEQYFGPGTRLTVT.